This paragraph covers one T cell receptor (beta chain) sequence. Its antigen is undetermined. The data were produced by immunoSEQ multiplex PCR, yet TCRdb's version contains in-frame clones alone and is incomplete. The data show approximately 63,000 clones, approximately 90% seen once. Trimming took 10 bases from V and 4 from J; bases not matched to a gene: 12. Germline CDR1 is ENHRY and CDR2 is SYGVKD. This CDR3 region has 15 residues. These data originate in a study of OX40 agonist ivuxolimab in advanced cancers. Study conclusions and caveats: At 0.1-3.0 mg/kg, partial responders had clonal expansion among the lowest observed.

The chain carries TRBV10-3 and TRBJ2-3; TRBD2 aligns across 9 bases. This material consisted of CD4+ or CD8+ T cells sorted from blood, taken in a trial of the OX40 agonist ivuxolimab. This sequence originates from an adult with an advanced solid tumor such as melanoma, head and neck, liver or kidney cancer. The CDR3 DNA reads TGTGCCACCCGGAGGGGGACTAGCCCCTCAGATACGCAGTATTTT. It specifies CATRRGTSPSDTQYF.